Sequencing of this T cell receptor gamma chain was carried out in a study of γδ T cells in repeated Plasmodium falciparum infection. Background on the study: Donors were malaria-exposed Malian children or age- and gender-matched Australian children.

Flow sorting of PBMC yielded separate Vgamma9/Vdelta2+ and Vdelta2-negative gammadelta T cell populations for bulk repertoire analysis. Study-level findings and limits: Repeated controlled infections reportedly drove waves of new clonotype selection in Vdelta2-negative, mostly Vdelta1+, gammadelta repertoires.

The V segment lost 0 bases and the J segment 3 bases; nucleotides outside the gene matches: 1. The CDR3 totals 14 residues. Germline assignment: CDR1 EGSTGY and CDR2 YDSYTSSV. This clone was recorded at least ten times. What it recognizes is unknown. TCRdb re-called the multiplex PCR reads using CATT. The sample consists of 25,000 to 35,000 gamma-chain clones, roughly 1.4% of them appearing once. The sequenced sample consisted of gamma-delta T cells from blood. The chain has TRGV4 and TRGJP1. Here the J gene was assigned by germline matching of the DNA, as TCRdb has none. This sequence was found in a pool of human donors (malaria-infected and uninfected, not separated). The CDR3 here is CATWDGPTGWFKIF. CDR3 in DNA: TGTGCCACCTGGGATGGGCCCACTGGTTGGTTCAAGATATTT.